The 12 T cell receptor beta chains presented below share a single source sample, sequenced in a study of blood T cell repertoires in COVID-19. Assay used: immunoSEQ multiplex PCR; TCRdb lists only in-frame clones, some missing. The sample lists about 500,000 clones, 89% occurring once. What was sequenced was peripheral blood. These receptor sequences come from a man between 18 and 35 years old with COVID-19, enrolled during active disease.

The V and J genes are TRBV7-9 and TRBJ1-1; D is undetermined. Trimming removed 0 bases from V and 4 bases from J, with 9 bases in between. This CDR3 spans 14 amino acids. Germline V lookup: CDR1 SEHNR, CDR2 FQNEAQ (reference sequence). The CDR3 sequence: CASSLAAVATEAFF. The CDR3 nucleotides are TGTGCCAGCAGCTTAGCTGCCGTGGCCACTGAAGCTTTCTTT.

The rearrangement joins TRBV27 to TRBJ1-2; 7 bases line up with TRBD1. Germline-derived CDR1 and CDR2 are MNHEY and SMNVEV (reference sequence). The V and J ends lost 3 bases and 4 bases, in that order; junction bases with no gene match: 8. CDR3 length equals 15 residues. The CDR3 sequence: CASSFGQAPGYGYTF. The DNA of the CDR3 is TGTGCCAGCAGTTTTGGACAGGCCCCGGGCTATGGCTACACCTTC.

The chain carries TRBV7-8 and TRBJ2-5; D unclear. The V end lost 1 base, the J end lost 3 bases, and 9 bases lay between the germline ends. The CDR3 is made up of 14 amino acids. Per germline, CDR1 SGHVS and CDR2 FQNEAQ. The DNA for the CDR3 is TGTGCCAGCAGCTTAGGGTGGTCAGAAGAGACCCAGTACTTC. As protein: CASSLGWSEETQYF.

J is TRBJ2-1 and V is TRBV3-1 (or the pseudogene TRBV3-2); possible D gene TRBD2, 5 bases. The germline CDR1 and CDR2 sequences are LGHDT and YNNKEL (reference sequence). The CDR3 has 13 residues. Trimming cost V 4 bases and J 3 bases, with 7 bases left between them. The CDR3 nucleotides read TGTGCCAGCAGCCTGGGAGTCTACAATGAGCAGTTCTTC. Its translation: CASSLGVYNEQFF.

The V call is TRBV5-4, the J call TRBJ2-1; 7 nucleotides match TRBD2. The CDR3 totals 15 residues. The V gene's germline CDR1 is SGHNT and CDR2 YYREEE (reference sequence). Losses at the gene ends were 4 bases for V and 5 bases for J; bases not matched to a gene: 9. The CDR3 loop reads CASSTPSGNNNEQFF. The CDR3 nucleotides are TGTGCCAGCAGCACGCCTAGCGGCAACAACAATGAGCAGTTCTTC.

This chain connects TRBV2 to TRBJ2-5, with 11 bases identical to TRBD2. Germline loops: CDR1 SNHLY, CDR2 FYNNEI. V shed 8 bases and J 5 bases; nucleotides not matched to a gene: 16. The CDR3 consists of 17 residues. The CDR3 here is CASSPLGLAGGGETQYF. The CDR3 coding sequence is TGTGCCAGCTCACCCCTGGGGCTAGCGGGGGGAGGGGAGACCCAGTACTTC.

V and J are TRBV7-9 and TRBJ2-1; D is undetermined. The germline V gene encodes CDR1 SEHNR and CDR2 FQNEAQ (reference sequence). There are 12 residues in the CDR3. V lost 6 bases and J 9 bases, leaving 12 bases between the germline ends. CDR3 coding DNA: TGTGCCAGCAGAGGAGTAACCGTTGAGCAGTTCTTC. Protein: CASRGVTVEQFF.

The chain joins TRBV6-5 to TRBJ2-7, with D perhaps matching TRBD1 (5 bases). Trimming cost V 0 bases and J 3 bases, with 12 bases left between them. The V gene's germline CDR1 is MNHEY and CDR2 SVGAGI. CDR3 size: 15 residues. CDR3 amino acids: CASSYSLGLNYEQYF. In DNA, the CDR3 is TGTGCCAGCAGTTACTCCTTGGGGCTAAACTACGAGCAGTACTTC.

This clone was counted a single time. V gene TRBV6-1 combines with J gene TRBJ2-2; 9 nucleotides align to TRBD2. Trimming cost V 2 bases and J 8 bases; bases outside gene matches: 9. The CDR3 runs 16 residues. The germline V gene has CDR1 MNHNS and CDR2 SASEGT. CDR3 sequence reads: CASSEMLAGLWGELFF. The CDR3 DNA follows: TGTGCCAGCAGTGAAATGCTAGCGGGGTTGTGGGGGGAGCTGTTTTTT.

The chain joins TRBV3-1 (or the pseudogene TRBV3-2) to TRBJ2-1; unclear D gene. Germline lookup yields CDR1 LGHDT and CDR2 YNNKEL (reference sequence). The CDR3 contains 16 residues. The V gene lost 4 bases and the J gene lost 5 bases, with 18 bases spanning the gap. The DNA of the CDR3 is TGTGCCAGCAGCCGGTTAAGTTCCGGGTCCAACAATGAGCAGTTCTTC. Protein product: CASSRLSSGSNNEQFF.

The V and J genes are TRBV4-2 and TRBJ1-5; 7 bases map to TRBD1. CDR1 and CDR2 (germline): LGHNA, YNFKEQ. The V and J ends lost 0 bases and 4 bases, in that order; junction bases with no gene match: 9. CDR3 length: 17 amino acids. CDR3 nucleotides: TGTGCCAGCAGCCAAGAGACAGGGCTGGGGGCAAATCAGCCCCAGCATTTT. It specifies CASSQETGLGANQPQHF.

The CDR3 region is CASSYSQGQQKLFF. The CDR3 DNA follows: TGTGCCAGCAGTTACTCGCAGGGGCAACAAAAACTGTTTTTT. The chain carries TRBV6-5 and TRBJ1-4; possible D gene TRBD1, 6 bases. V was pared by 0 bases and J by 9 bases, with 11 bases between. The germline gives CDR1 MNHEY, CDR2 SVGAGI. The CDR3 is made up of 14 amino acids.